These 11 T cell receptor beta chains were sequenced from one sample in a study of memory CD4+ T cells and cytomegalovirus serostatus. The sort gate was single viable CD3+CD4+CD8-CD45RO+ cells for memory CD4+ T cells. TCRdb keeps only in-frame clones here, not all; method: immunoSEQ multiplex PCR. The sample has around 53,000 clones; approximately 80% are singletons. Sequencing input: memory CD4+ T cells from blood. The receptor source for this set is an adult in good health and CMV-seropositive.

This clone was observed a handful of times. V gene TRBV7-2 combines with J gene TRBJ1-5; the D is unclear. The V end lost 1 base, the J end lost 3 bases, and 4 bases lay between the germline ends. Germline loops: CDR1 SGHTA, CDR2 FQGNSA. There are 13 residues in the CDR3. This CDR3 is CASSLDYNQPQHF. The CDR3 DNA follows: TGTGCCAGCAGCTTAGATTACAATCAGCCCCAGCATTTT.

The V call is TRBV28, the J call TRBJ1-2; 8 bases map to TRBD1. Germline CDR1 reads MDHEN; CDR2 reads SYDVKM. The J segment lost 7 bases and the V segment lost 5 bases, leaving 9 bases of the junction unmatched. The CDR3 contains 14 residues. The CDR3 loop reads CASSIVQGAGGYTF. CDR3 in DNA: TGTGCCAGCAGTATCGTTCAGGGGGCCGGTGGCTACACCTTC.

J is TRBJ2-5 and V is TRBV6-6, with D perhaps TRBD1 (6 bases). V lost 6 bases to trimming and J lost 2 bases, with 13 bases between them. The germline V gene has CDR1 MNHNY and CDR2 SVGAGI (reference sequence). This CDR3 region has 14 residues. CDR3 sequence: CASSFRGPQETQYF. For the CDR3, the DNA is TGTGCCAGCAGCTTCAGGGGACCTCAAGAGACCCAGTACTTC.

The chain is built from TRBV11-2 and TRBJ2-1, with 8 bases matching TRBD2. Trimming took 5 bases from V and 1 from J; bases not matched to a gene: 10. Germline CDR1 reads SGHAT; CDR2 reads FQNNGV. CDR3 length: 17 amino acids. CDR3 loop: CASSPASGTRSYNEQFF. The CDR3, as DNA: TGTGCCAGCAGCCCGGCCTCCGGGACTAGATCCTACAATGAGCAGTTCTTC.

This chain joins TRBV7-6 and TRBJ1-4; 7 bases align to TRBD1. This CDR3 has 16 residues. J was trimmed by 4 bases and V by 4 bases; bases with no gene match: 9. Germline CDR1 reads SGHVS; CDR2 reads FNYEAQ. CDR3 residues: CASSSETGEGNEKLFF. In DNA form, the CDR3 reads TGTGCCAGCAGCTCCGAAACAGGGGAGGGTAATGAAAAACTGTTTTTT.

V usage is TRBV4-2 and J usage is TRBJ1-6; D call uncertain. This CDR3 contains 12 residues. Deletions cut 2 bases from V and 7 bases from J, with 3 bases between. Per the germline V gene, CDR1 is LGHNA and CDR2 is YNFKEQ. In DNA form, the CDR3 reads TGTGCCAGCAGCCAAACAAATTCACCCCTCCACTTT. This codes for CASSQTNSPLHF.

The rearrangement joins TRBV5-1 to TRBJ2-1, with D perhaps TRBD1 or TRBD2 (5 bases each). The CDR3 extends over 19 amino acids. V was pared by 0 bases and J by 5 bases, with 24 bases between. Germline V gives CDR1 SGHRS, CDR2 YFSETQ. CDR3 sequence: CASSLGAAFSGTNNNEQFF. The DNA for the CDR3 is TGCGCCAGCAGCTTGGGGGCTGCATTTTCCGGGACGAACAACAATGAGCAGTTCTTC.

The gene calls are TRBV28 and TRBJ1-3, with D perhaps TRBD1 (6 bases). V was trimmed by 5 bases and J by 0 bases, leaving 14 bases between them. The CDR3 loop spans 16 amino acids. Germline V gene lookup returns CDR1 MDHEN and CDR2 SYDVKM. The CDR3 reads CASSGQQGISGNTIYF. For the CDR3, the DNA is TGTGCCAGCAGTGGACAGCAGGGTATCTCTGGAAACACCATATATTTT.

Here the CDR3 DNA reads TGTGCCAGCAAAACCGGGACTAGCCTAAAGTACTTC. Translating it yields CASKTGTSLKYF. The chain employs TRBV28 and TRBJ2-4, with 9 nucleotides matching TRBD2. V lost 7 bases and J lost 14; bases outside the gene matches: 9. This CDR3 has 12 amino acids. Looked up from germline, CDR1 is MDHEN and CDR2 is SYDVKM.

This sequence joins TRBV29-1 and TRBJ2-1; tentatively, D is TRBD2 (6 bases). Looked up from germline, CDR1 is SQVTM and CDR2 is ANQGSEA. Trimming took off 7 bases at V and 6 bases at J, with 19 bases between the two ends. This CDR3 is 14 amino acids long. This CDR3 reads CSGNWRVSGNEQFF. Written as DNA, the CDR3 is TGCAGCGGGAATTGGAGGGTTTCGGGCAATGAGCAGTTCTTC.

This chain connects TRBV6-6 to TRBJ2-3; perhaps D is TRBD1 or TRBD2 (6 bases each). Trimming cost V 1 base and J 4 bases, with 9 bases left between them. CDR3 length: 14 amino acids. Germline V gene data show CDR1 as MNHNY and CDR2 as SVGAGI (reference sequence). The CDR3 region has the DNA TGTGCCAGCAGTTACTTCGGGGGCGCAGATACGCAGTATTTT. Encoded protein: CASSYFGGADTQYF.